This TCR beta chain is from a study of human T cells and chemical hapten exposure. This clonotype was seen many times. Its antigen remains unidentified. The authors' total RNA extraction used unfractionated whole blood. Findings of the study overall: Following DPC sensitization, TCRs present above 1 in 1000 frequency showed no change.

V was shortened by 3 bases and J by 0 bases, with 13 bases between the two germline ends. CDR1 and CDR2 from the germline V gene are SGHRS and YFSETQ. This CDR3 region has 15 residues. TCRdb redid the calling of the 5' RACE reads with MiXCR, one entry per CDR3 protein. The table has 120,000 to 150,000 distinct CDR3 sequences, around 4% seen once. This TCR came from a female donor in good health. J is TRBJ2-7 and V is TRBV5-1; the D is unclear. CDR3 region: CASSSLDRSSYEQYF. For the CDR3, the DNA is TGCGCCAGCAGCTCCCTCGACCGGAGCTCCTACGAGCAGTACTTC.